These 8 T cell receptor beta chains came from one sample sequenced in a study of OX40 agonist ivuxolimab in advanced cancers. Measured with immunoSEQ multiplex PCR; TCRdb has only the in-frame clones, and not every one. The sample includes about 31,000 clones, approximately 86% of them seen just once. Sequencing was performed on CD4+ or CD8+ T cells sorted from blood, taken in a trial of the OX40 agonist ivuxolimab. The receptors were sampled from an adult with an advanced solid tumor such as melanoma, head and neck, liver or kidney cancer.

The rearrangement links TRBV6-5 to TRBJ2-2, with D perhaps given as TRBD1 or TRBD2 (6 bases each). The CDR3 loop spans 15 amino acids. Germline CDR1 MNHEY, CDR2 SVGAGI. Trimming left V 3 bases short and J 6 bases short, with 14 bases between. The CDR3 DNA is TGTGCCAGCAGTTATCACGGGGGCGCGGCCGGGGAGCTGTTTTTT. Amino acid sequence: CASSYHGGAAGELFF.

The V call is TRBV29-1, the J call TRBJ2-6, with D possibly matching TRBD1 (6 bases). V shed 3 bases and J shed 2 bases, with 14 bases lying between them. CDR1 and CDR2 (germline): SQVTM, ANQGSEA. This CDR3 has 16 residues. DNA for the CDR3: TGCAGCGTTGAGGCCAGGGGTCGAACTGGGGCCAACGTCCTGACTTTC. Amino acid sequence: CSVEARGRTGANVLTF.

There are a few counts of this clone. The rearrangement uses TRBV27 and TRBJ1-5, with D possibly TRBD1 on 5 matching bases. CDR1 is MNHEY, CDR2 SMNVEV, per germline (reference sequence). Trimming removed 2 bases from V and 1 base from J, with 9 bases in between. This CDR3 contains 15 residues. In DNA form, the CDR3 reads TGTGCCAGCAGTTTAGACAGTTCGAGCAATCAGCCCCAGCATTTT. Residues: CASSLDSSSNQPQHF.

The chain uses TRBV7-9 and TRBJ2-7, with D unclear. Germline-derived CDR1 and CDR2 are SEHNR and FQNEAQ (reference sequence). The CDR3 runs 12 residues. Between the trimmed V and J ends, which lost 1 base and 5 bases, there was a span of 6 bases. CDR3 sequence: CASSLGWDEQYF. The CDR3 coding sequence is TGTGCCAGCAGCTTAGGCTGGGACGAGCAGTACTTC.

The chain has TRBV27 and TRBJ2-5, with a possible D match to TRBD1 (7 bases). The V gene lost 3 bases and the J gene lost 5 bases, with 10 bases spanning the gap. Per the germline V gene, CDR1 is MNHEY and CDR2 is SMNVEV (reference sequence). The length of the CDR3 is 13 residues. CDR3 in amino acids: CASSFAGGETQYF. Written as DNA, the CDR3 is TGTGCCAGCAGTTTCGCAGGGGGGGAGACCCAGTACTTC.

In its sample, this clone was seen once. This chain joins TRBV19 and TRBJ2-1; D unresolved. CDR1 LNHDA and CDR2 SQIVND come from the germline V gene (reference sequence). Deletions cut 9 bases from V and 0 bases from J, with 9 bases between. The CDR3 covers 13 residues. CDR3 bases: TGTGCCAGCAGATCGGGCTCCTACAATGAGCAGTTCTTC. Amino acid sequence: CASRSGSYNEQFF.

CDR3 nucleotides: TGTGCCAGCAGCTTGGCTTTGACAGGGGGCGGCCAGCCCCAGCATTTT. This sequence encodes CASSLALTGGGQPQHF. The chain carries TRBV5-6 and TRBJ1-5; 10 nucleotides match TRBD1. Looked up from germline, CDR1 is SGHDT and CDR2 is YYEEEE. With V trimmed by 0 bases and J by 7 bases, 7 bases remained unmatched. CDR3 size: 16 residues. Combining the CDR3 with reference TRBV5-6 and TRBJ1-5 gives the whole variable domain DAGVTQSPTHLIKTRGQQVTLRCSPKSGHDTVSWYQQALGQGPQFIFQYYEEEERQRGNFPDRFSGHQFPNYSSELNVNALLLGDSALYLCASSLALTGGGQPQHFGDGTRLSIL.

V usage is TRBV19 and J usage is TRBJ1-1, with 8 positions matching TRBD1. With 5 bases clipped from V and 5 bases from J, the junction kept 7 bases outside the gene matches. CDR1 is LNHDA and CDR2 is SQIVND in the germline V gene (reference sequence). The CDR3 loop spans 14 amino acids. CDR3 coding DNA: TGTGCCAGTAGTGTCGGACAGGGTGTAACTGAAGCTTTCTTT. It encodes CASSVGQGVTEAFF.